This is a list of T cell receptor beta chains from one sample in a study of response to subunit inactivated influenza vaccine. From the RT-PCR reads, TCRdb called clonotypes with MiXCR, one entry per CDR3 protein. This sample has more than 550,000 distinct CDR3 sequences, with roughly 10% found just once. These data were also reused for a study on T cells expressing NK-cell markers.

The sample consisted of PBMCs from blood, taken on the day of vaccination. These receptor sequences come from a man over 45 who received an inactivated influenza vaccine. CDR3s include the opening cysteine and the closing phenylalanine or tryptophan. A D gene is named only where the DNA matches it firmly. Some rows have no size entry. The others give once, few or many, or a class for an expanded clone.

TRBV12-3/TRBV12-4,TRBD1,TRBJ1-1,many,TGTGCCAGCAAAGGACAGGGAGCGAACACTGAAGCTTTCTTT,CASKGQGANTEAFF
TRBV2,NA,TRBJ2-1,few,TGTGCCAGCAGTTACTCGAGGGGCAATGAGCAGTTCTTC,CASSYSRGNEQFF
TRBV30,NA,TRBJ1-5,NA,TGTGCCTGGAGTGCACGGGGGAATCAGCCCCAGCATTTT,CAWSARGNQPQHF
TRBV12-3/TRBV12-4,TRBD1,TRBJ2-5,few,TGTGCCAGCAGTATAAGACAGGGGTTAGGTTCGGCCCCCTCGACACGGAGACAAGAGACCCAGTACTTC,CASSIRQGLGSAPSTRRQETQYF
TRBV10-3,TRBD2,TRBJ2-7,NA,TGTGCCATCAGCGGGACTAGCGGGACACACCTCTCCTACGAGCAGTACTTC,CAISGTSGTHLSYEQYF
TRBV7-9,NA,TRBJ2-1,many,TGTGCCAGCAGGGGACGGTACAATGAGCAGTTCTTC,CASRGRYNEQFF
TRBV2,TRBD1,TRBJ2-5,few,TGTGCCAGCAGTGACAGGGGGACAGAGACCCAGTACTTC,CASSDRGTETQYF
TRBV7-2,NA,TRBJ2-7,few,TGTGCCAGCAGCCCACGCGCGGCTTCCTACGAGCAGTACTTC,CASSPRAASYEQYF
TRBV5-1,NA,TRBJ1-6,NA,TGCGCCAGCAGCGCCAACTCAGGAGGGTATAATTCACCCCTCCACTTT,CASSANSGGYNSPLHF
TRBV6-5,TRBD1,TRBJ1-4,NA,TGTGCCAGCAGTTATGACCCTCGGGGACAGGGGGCTGGAAAACTGTTTTTT,CASSYDPRGQGAGKLFF
TRBV12-3/TRBV12-4,TRBD1,TRBJ1-6,NA,TGTGCCAGCAGTTTCTCCGGGACAGGGACTAATTCACCCCTCCACTTT,CASSFSGTGTNSPLHF
TRBV10-3,TRBD1,TRBJ2-3,many,TGTGCCATCAGTGACCCAGGGGGCTCGGATACGCAGTATTTT,CAISDPGGSDTQYF
TRBV20-1,NA,TRBJ1-6,few,TGCAGTGCTAGACAGGACGCCAAAAGCTCCTATAATTCACCCCTCCACTTT,CSARQDAKSSYNSPLHF
TRBV27,TRBD1,TRBJ2-7,few,TGTGCCAGCAGTTTTACAGGGGGCAGGGACGAGCAGTACTTC,CASSFTGGRDEQYF
TRBV4-2,NA,TRBJ1-5,few,TGTGCCAGCAGCCCGACTCCAGGAGGGAATCAGCCCCAGCATTTT,CASSPTPGGNQPQHF